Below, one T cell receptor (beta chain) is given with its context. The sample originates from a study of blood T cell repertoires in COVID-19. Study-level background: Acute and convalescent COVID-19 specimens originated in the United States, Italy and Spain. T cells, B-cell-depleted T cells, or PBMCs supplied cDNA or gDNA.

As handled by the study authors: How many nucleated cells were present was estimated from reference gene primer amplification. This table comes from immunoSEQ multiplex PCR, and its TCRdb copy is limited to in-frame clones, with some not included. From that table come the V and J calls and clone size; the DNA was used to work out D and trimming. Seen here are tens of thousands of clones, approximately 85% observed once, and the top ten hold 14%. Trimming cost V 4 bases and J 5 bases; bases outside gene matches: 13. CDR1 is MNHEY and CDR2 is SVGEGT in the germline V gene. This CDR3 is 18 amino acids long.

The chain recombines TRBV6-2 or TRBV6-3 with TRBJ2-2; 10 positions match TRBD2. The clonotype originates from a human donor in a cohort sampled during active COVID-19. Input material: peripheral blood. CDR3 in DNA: TGTGCCAGCAGTTCGCCGGGACTAGCGTATACGGGGACCGGGGAGCTGTTTTTT. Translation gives CASSSPGLAYTGTGELFF.